One and the same sample provided the 10 T cell receptor beta chains below, sequenced in a study of cytotoxic CD8 clonotypes in ibrutinib-treated CLL. Assay: immunoSEQ multiplex PCR; the TCRdb copy retains only in-frame clones and omits some. This table holds some 130,000 clones, roughly 85% found once. The sequences come from PBMCs, collected after 24 months of ibrutinib treatment. All receptors derive from a human donor with chronic lymphocytic leukemia.

This rearrangement joins TRBV2 to TRBJ2-3, with 8 bases that match TRBD2. CDR3 length: 13 amino acids. CDR1 is SNHLY, CDR2 FYNNEI, per germline. J lost 5 bases, V lost 4 bases, and 2 bases had no gene match. CDR3 sequence reads: CASSVLAGDTQYF. CDR3 coding DNA: TGTGCCAGCAGTGTGCTAGCGGGAGATACGCAGTATTTT.

This chain uses TRBV6-6 with TRBJ2-7; D may be TRBD1 or TRBD2 (5 bases each). CDR1 MNHNY and CDR2 SVGAGI come from the germline V gene (reference sequence). The V end was cut by 3 bases, the J end by 4 bases, with 16 bases between. This CDR3 is built from 15 residues. The CDR3 DNA is TGTGCCAGCAGTTATAGCCCCGGGACGGATTACGAGCAGTACTTC. This gives the protein CASSYSPGTDYEQYF.

This rearrangement joins TRBV21-1 to TRBJ2-2. TRBV21-1 is described as a pseudogene. The CDR3 length is 13 residues. CDR3 sequence (DNA): TGTGCCAGCAGCTCCCGGACCTCGGGGGAGCTGTTTTTT. Its protein product is CASSSRTSGELFF.

This sequence joins TRBV5-4 and TRBJ2-5, with D unresolved. Trimming took off 4 bases at V and 1 base at J, with 8 bases between the two ends. Germline CDR1 SGHNT, CDR2 YYREEE (reference sequence). This CDR3 comprises 13 residues. The CDR3 protein is CASSPRSQETQYF. The DNA for the CDR3 is TGTGCCAGCAGCCCGCGGAGCCAAGAGACCCAGTACTTC. The whole variable domain, filled in from reference TRBV5-4 and TRBJ2-5, reads ETGVTQSPTHLIKTRGQQVTLRCSSQSGHNTVSWYQQALGQGPQFIFQYYREEENGRGNFPPRFSGLQFPNYSSELNVNALELDDSALYLCASSPRSQETQYFGPGTRLLVL.

The genes are TRBV7-2 and TRBJ1-5; the match to TRBD1 covers 8 bases. V shed 2 bases and J 6 bases; nucleotides not matched to a gene: 18. CDR3 length: 19 amino acids. Germline CDR1 reads SGHTA; CDR2 reads FQGNSA. The CDR3 DNA follows: TGTGCCAGCAGCTTATCCAGGGGGCGGTTACTTATTGGGTGTCAGCCCCAGCATTTT. It codes for CASSLSRGRLLIGCQPQHF. Filled out from reference TRBV7-2 and TRBJ1-5, the complete variable domain reads GAGVSQSPSNKVTEKGKDVELRCDPISGHTALYWYRQSLGQGLEFLIYFQGNSAPDKSGLPSDRFSAERTGGSVSTLTIQRTQQEDSAVYLCASSLSRGRLLIGCQPQHFGDGTRLSIL.

The rearrangement uses TRBV14 and TRBJ1-1; no definite D call. This CDR3 comprises 14 residues. Trimming left V 3 bases short and J 6 bases short, with 14 bases between. The V gene's germline CDR1 is SGHDN and CDR2 FVKESK. CDR3 sequence (DNA): TGTGCCAGCAGCCATAAGGGCAGGTCTCCTGAAGCTTTCTTT. It is translated as CASSHKGRSPEAFF.

The chain joins TRBV18 to TRBJ2-3, with 10 bases matching TRBD2. CDR3 length: 14 amino acids. Germline V gives CDR1 KGHSH, CDR2 LQKENI. V gave up 3 bases and J gave up 7 bases; unmatched junction bases: 4. CDR3 in DNA: TGTGCCAGCTCACCCGATAGCGGGAGGAATACGCAGTATTTT. Protein sequence: CASSPDSGRNTQYF.

This chain uses TRBV29-1 with TRBJ2-1; 10 positions agree with TRBD2. The V gene's germline CDR1 is SQVTM and CDR2 ANQGSEA. The CDR3 is 15 amino acids. V shed 0 bases, J shed 8 bases, and the junction held 7 bases outside the gene matches. The CDR3, as DNA: TGCAGCGTTGAAGACGCTAGCGGGAGTTGGGATGAGCAGTTCTTC. Translating gives CSVEDASGSWDEQFF.

This clone was observed a single time. The chain uses TRBV2 and TRBJ1-5, with D unclear. The V and J ends lost 6 bases and 0 bases respectively, with 9 bases between them. The CDR3 loop spans 14 amino acids. Germline V CDR1 and CDR2: SNHLY, FYNNEI. The CDR3 sequence: CASRGWNSNQPQHF. The CDR3 DNA is TGTGCCAGCAGAGGTTGGAATAGCAATCAGCCCCAGCATTTT.

The chain joins TRBV19 to TRBJ2-5, with D perhaps matching TRBD1 (5 bases). Germline V gives CDR1 LNHDA, CDR2 SQIVND (reference sequence). The CDR3 spans 14 residues. V lost 2 bases, J lost 5 bases, and 12 bases lay in between. The CDR3, as DNA: TGTGCCAGTAGTATAAGTGACAGATCGGAGACCCAGTACTTC. Amino acids: CASSISDRSETQYF.